This record concerns one T cell receptor (beta chain) sequence. This entry comes from a study of shared clonotypes between healthy human individuals. Sequencing used immunoSEQ multiplex PCR; TCRdb keeps in-frame clones, though not all of them. The data contain about 670,000 clones, roughly 78% of them singletons. The length of the CDR3 is 16 residues. In germline, CDR1 is MDHEN, CDR2 SYDVKM. V was clipped by 6 bases and J by 3 bases; unmatched bases: 10. The rearrangement joins TRBV28 to TRBJ1-4; TRBD1 agrees at 7 bases. The sequence was obtained from a woman aged 25 to 45 in good health. The specimen sequenced was memory CD4+ T cells sorted from blood. Documented subset: CD45RA-negative fraction. The CDR3 here is CASRRQGGGANEKLFF. The CDR3 nucleotides are TGTGCCAGCAGAAGACAGGGTGGGGGGGCTAATGAAAAACTGTTTTTT.